These 7 T cell receptor beta chains share one sample of origin, sequenced in a study of blood T cell repertoires in COVID-19. Using immunoSEQ multiplex PCR, the repertoire was profiled, and TCRdb retains in-frame clones only, with some absent. The table includes just over 650,000 clones, 70% to 90% detected once. Sequenced input: peripheral blood. These receptors all come from a woman aged 18-30 years with acute or convalescent COVID-19.

The sample holds a few counts of this clone. This chain uses TRBV30 with TRBJ1-1; D ambiguous. Germline CDR1 reads GTSNPN; CDR2 reads SVGIG (reference sequence). The CDR3 has 13 residues. V was pared by 3 bases and J by 1 base, with 9 bases between. CDR3 sequence reads: CAWRWAGNTEAFF. The CDR3 nucleotides read TGTGCCTGGAGGTGGGCAGGGAACACTGAAGCTTTCTTT. Combining the CDR3 with reference TRBV30 and TRBJ1-1 gives the whole variable domain SQTIHQWPATLVQPVGSPLSLECTVEGTSNPNLYWYRQAAGRGLQLLFYSVGIGQISSEVPQNLSASRPQDRQFILSSKKLLLSDSGFYLCAWRWAGNTEAFFGQGTRLTVV.

This chain joins TRBV11-2 and TRBJ2-7; 8 bases align to TRBD1. The CDR3 extends over 13 amino acids. From germline, CDR1 is SGHAT and CDR2 FQNNGV. Trimming took 4 bases from V and 4 from J; bases not matched to a gene: 3. In nucleotides, the CDR3 is TGTGCCAGCAGCTCGGACAGGGCGTACGAGCAGTACTTC. This translates into CASSSDRAYEQYF.

This sequence joins TRBV27 and TRBJ1-6, with D possibly TRBD1 on 5 matching bases. The CDR3 contains 14 residues. V dropped 3 bases and J dropped 10 bases, with 13 bases sitting between them. The germline V gene encodes CDR1 MNHEY and CDR2 SMNVEV (reference sequence). The DNA of the CDR3 is TGTGCCAGCAGTTTGCGCAGGGTAGGGTCACCCCTCCACTTT. Its translation is CASSLRRVGSPLHF.

The DNA for the CDR3 is TGTGCCAGCAGTTACTCCCGGGGGGGCAACTACAATGAGCAGTTCTTC. Its protein is CASSYSRGGNYNEQFF. The chain uses TRBV6-6 and TRBJ2-1, with 8 bases aligning to TRBD2. Looked up from germline, CDR1 is MNHNY and CDR2 is SVGAGI (reference sequence). V lost 0 bases and J lost 3; bases outside the gene matches: 4. CDR3 length: 16 residues.

The chain combines TRBV4-1 with TRBJ2-3; D may be TRBD2 (5 bases). The V and J ends lost 4 bases and 4 bases respectively, with 18 bases between them. The CDR3 length is 16 residues. Germline CDR1 and CDR2: MGHRA and YSYEKL. CDR3: CASSRPPALAADTQYF. The CDR3 DNA sequence: TGCGCCAGCAGCCGTCCGCCCGCGCTAGCAGCAGATACGCAGTATTTT.

This chain connects TRBV19 to TRBJ2-7, with 7 bases matching TRBD1. J lost 0 bases, V lost 3 bases, and 8 bases had no gene match. The V gene's germline CDR1 is LNHDA and CDR2 SQIVND (reference sequence). There are 16 residues in the CDR3. CDR3 sequence reads: CASSIGVGQYSYEQYF. As DNA, the CDR3 is TGTGCCAGTAGTATTGGCGTGGGACAGTACTCCTACGAGCAGTACTTC.

The V call is TRBV9, the J call TRBJ2-7; 13 bases line up with TRBD2. Germline V gene sequence: CDR1 SGDLS, CDR2 YYNGEE. The length of the CDR3 is 14 residues. The V and J ends lost 4 bases and 6 bases, in that order; junction bases with no gene match: 4. CDR3 sequence reads: CASSRGTSGAEQYF. The DNA of the CDR3 is TGTGCCAGCAGCCGTGGGACTAGCGGGGCCGAGCAGTACTTC.